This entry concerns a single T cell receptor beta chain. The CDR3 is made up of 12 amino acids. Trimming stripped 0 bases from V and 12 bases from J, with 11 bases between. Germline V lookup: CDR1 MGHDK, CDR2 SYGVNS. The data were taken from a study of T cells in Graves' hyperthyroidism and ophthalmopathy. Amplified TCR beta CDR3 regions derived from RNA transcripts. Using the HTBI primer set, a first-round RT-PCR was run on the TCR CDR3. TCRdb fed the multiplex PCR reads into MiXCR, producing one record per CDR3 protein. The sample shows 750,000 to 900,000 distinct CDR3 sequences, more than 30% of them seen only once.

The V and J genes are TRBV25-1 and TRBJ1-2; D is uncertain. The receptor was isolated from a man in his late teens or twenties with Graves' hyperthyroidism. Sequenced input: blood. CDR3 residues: CASSEYYGGDTF. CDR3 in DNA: TGTGCCAGCAGTGAATATTACGGCGGTGACACCTTC.